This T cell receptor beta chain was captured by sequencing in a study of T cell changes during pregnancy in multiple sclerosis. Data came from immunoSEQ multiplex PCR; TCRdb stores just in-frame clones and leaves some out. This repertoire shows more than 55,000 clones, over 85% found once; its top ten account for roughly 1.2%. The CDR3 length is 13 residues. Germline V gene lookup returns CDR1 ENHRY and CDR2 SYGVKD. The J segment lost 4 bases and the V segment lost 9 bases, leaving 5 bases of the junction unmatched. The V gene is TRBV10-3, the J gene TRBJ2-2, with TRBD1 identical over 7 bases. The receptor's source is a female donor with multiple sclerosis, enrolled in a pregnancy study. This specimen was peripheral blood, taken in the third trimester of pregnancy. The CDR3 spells CAMTGQLTGELFF. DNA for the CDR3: TGTGCCATGACGGGACAGCTCACCGGGGAGCTGTTTTTT.